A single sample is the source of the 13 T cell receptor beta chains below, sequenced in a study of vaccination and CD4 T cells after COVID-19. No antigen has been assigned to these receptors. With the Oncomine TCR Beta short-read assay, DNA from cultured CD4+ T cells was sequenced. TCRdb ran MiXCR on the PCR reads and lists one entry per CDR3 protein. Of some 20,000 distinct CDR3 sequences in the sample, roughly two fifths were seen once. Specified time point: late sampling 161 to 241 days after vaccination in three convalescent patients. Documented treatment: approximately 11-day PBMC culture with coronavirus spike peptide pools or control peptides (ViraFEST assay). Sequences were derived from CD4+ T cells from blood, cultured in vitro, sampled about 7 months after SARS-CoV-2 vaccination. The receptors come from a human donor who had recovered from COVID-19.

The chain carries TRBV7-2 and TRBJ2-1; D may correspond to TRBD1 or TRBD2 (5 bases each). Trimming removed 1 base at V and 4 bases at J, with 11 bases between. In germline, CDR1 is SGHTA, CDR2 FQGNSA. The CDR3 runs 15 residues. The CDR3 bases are TGTGCCAGCAGCTTAGTATCGGGGCAATACAATGAGCAGTTCTTC. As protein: CASSLVSGQYNEQFF. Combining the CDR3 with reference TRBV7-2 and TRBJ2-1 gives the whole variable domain GAGVSQSPSNKVTEKGKDVELRCDPISGHTALYWYRQSLGQGLEFLIYFQGNSAPDKSGLPSDRFSAERTGGSVSTLTIQRTQQEDSAVYLCASSLVSGQYNEQFFGPGTRLTVL.

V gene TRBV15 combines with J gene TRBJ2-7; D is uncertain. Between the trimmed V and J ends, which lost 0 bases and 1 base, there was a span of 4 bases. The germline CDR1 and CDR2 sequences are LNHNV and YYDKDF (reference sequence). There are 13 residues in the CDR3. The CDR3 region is CATSRDRSYEQYF. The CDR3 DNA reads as TGTGCCACCAGCAGAGACAGATCCTACGAGCAGTACTTC.

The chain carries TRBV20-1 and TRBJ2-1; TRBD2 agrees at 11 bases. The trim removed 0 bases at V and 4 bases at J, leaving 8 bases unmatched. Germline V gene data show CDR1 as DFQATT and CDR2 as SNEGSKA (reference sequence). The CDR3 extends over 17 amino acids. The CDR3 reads CSARDTSGSISYNEQFF. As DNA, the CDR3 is TGCAGTGCTAGAGACACTAGCGGGAGTATCTCTTACAATGAGCAGTTCTTC.

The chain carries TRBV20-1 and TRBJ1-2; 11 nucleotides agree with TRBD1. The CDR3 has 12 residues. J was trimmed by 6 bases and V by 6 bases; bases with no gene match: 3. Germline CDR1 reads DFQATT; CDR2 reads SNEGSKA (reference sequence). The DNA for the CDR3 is TGCAGTGCCGGACAGGGGGCGGATGGCTACACCTTC. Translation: CSAGQGADGYTF.

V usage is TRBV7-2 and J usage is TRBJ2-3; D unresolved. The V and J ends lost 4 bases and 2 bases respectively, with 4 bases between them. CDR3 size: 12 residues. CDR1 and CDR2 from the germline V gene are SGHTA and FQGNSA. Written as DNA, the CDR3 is TGTGCCAGCAGCTCCTACACAGATACGCAGTATTTT. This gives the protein CASSSYTDTQYF.

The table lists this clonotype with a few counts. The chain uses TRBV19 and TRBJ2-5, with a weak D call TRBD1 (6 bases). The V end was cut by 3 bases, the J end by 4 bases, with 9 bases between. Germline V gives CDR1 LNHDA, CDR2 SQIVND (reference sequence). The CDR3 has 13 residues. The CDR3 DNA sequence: TGTGCCAGTAGTATGGTCAGGGGAGAGACCCAGTACTTC. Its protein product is CASSMVRGETQYF.

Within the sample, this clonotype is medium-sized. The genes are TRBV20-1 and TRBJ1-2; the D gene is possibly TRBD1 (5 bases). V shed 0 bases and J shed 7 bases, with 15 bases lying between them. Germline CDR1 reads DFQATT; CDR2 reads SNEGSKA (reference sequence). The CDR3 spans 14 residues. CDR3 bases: TGCAGTGCTAGAGATCAAAGGGGAATCACTGGCTACACCTTC. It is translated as CSARDQRGITGYTF.

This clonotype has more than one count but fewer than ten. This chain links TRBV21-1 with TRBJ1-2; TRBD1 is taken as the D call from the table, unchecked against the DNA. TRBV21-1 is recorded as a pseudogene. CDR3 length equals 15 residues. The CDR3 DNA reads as TGTGCCAGCAGCAAAGAGCGGGACAGGGACTATGGCTACACCTTC. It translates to CASSKERDRDYGYTF.

CDR3 protein: CASSTGLGRGETQYF. CDR3 DNA: TGTGCCAGCAGCACAGGACTTGGCCGGGGAGAGACCCAGTACTTC. The rearrangement joins TRBV28 to TRBJ2-5, with D perhaps assigned TRBD1 or TRBD2 (5 bases each). CDR1 is MDHEN, CDR2 SYDVKM, per germline. Trimming left V 6 bases short and J 4 bases short, with 18 bases between. The CDR3 totals 15 residues.

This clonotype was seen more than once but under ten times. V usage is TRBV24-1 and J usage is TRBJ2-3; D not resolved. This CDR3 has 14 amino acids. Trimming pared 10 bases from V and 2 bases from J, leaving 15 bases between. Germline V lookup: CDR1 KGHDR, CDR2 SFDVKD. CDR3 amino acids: CATATPTYTDTQYF. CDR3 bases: TGTGCCACGGCCACCCCGACATACACAGATACGCAGTATTTT.

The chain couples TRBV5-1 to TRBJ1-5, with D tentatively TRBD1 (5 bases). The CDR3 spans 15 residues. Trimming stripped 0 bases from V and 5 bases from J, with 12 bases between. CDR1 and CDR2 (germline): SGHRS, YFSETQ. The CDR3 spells CASSLGDGEYQPQHF. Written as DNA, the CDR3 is TGCGCCAGCAGCTTGGGGGACGGGGAATATCAGCCCCAGCATTTT.

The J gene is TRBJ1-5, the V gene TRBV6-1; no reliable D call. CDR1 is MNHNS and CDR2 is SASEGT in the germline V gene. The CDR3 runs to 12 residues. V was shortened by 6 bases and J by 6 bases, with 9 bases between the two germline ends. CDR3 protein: CASRQSTQPQHF. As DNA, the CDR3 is TGTGCCAGCAGGCAGAGTACTCAGCCCCAGCATTTT.

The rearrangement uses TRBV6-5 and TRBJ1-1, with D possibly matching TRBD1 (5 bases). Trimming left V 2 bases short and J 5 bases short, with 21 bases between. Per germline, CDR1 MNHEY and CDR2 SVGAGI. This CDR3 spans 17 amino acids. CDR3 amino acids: CASSYQATAGPKTEAFF. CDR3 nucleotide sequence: TGTGCCAGCAGTTACCAAGCGACAGCTGGACCTAAAACTGAAGCTTTCTTT.